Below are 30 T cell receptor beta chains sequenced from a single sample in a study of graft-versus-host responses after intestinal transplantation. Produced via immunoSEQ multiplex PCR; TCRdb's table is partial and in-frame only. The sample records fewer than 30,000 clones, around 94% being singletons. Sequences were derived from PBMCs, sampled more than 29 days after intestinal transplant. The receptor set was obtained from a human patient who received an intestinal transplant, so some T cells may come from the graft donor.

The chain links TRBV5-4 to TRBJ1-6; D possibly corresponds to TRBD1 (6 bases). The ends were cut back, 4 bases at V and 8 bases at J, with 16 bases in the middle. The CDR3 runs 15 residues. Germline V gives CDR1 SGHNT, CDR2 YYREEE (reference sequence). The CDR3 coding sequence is TGTGCCAGCAGCCCTGGAGGGGGTCGGTATTCACCCCTCCACTTT. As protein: CASSPGGGRYSPLHF.

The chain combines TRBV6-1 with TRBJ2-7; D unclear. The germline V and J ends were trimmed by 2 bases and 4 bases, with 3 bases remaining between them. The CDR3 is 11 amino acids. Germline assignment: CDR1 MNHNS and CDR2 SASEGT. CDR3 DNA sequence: TGTGCCAGCAGTGAATTTTACGAGCAGTACTTC. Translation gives CASSEFYEQYF.

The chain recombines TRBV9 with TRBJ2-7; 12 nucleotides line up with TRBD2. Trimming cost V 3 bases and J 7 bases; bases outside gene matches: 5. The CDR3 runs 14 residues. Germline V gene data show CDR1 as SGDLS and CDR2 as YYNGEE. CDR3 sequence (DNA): TGTGCCAGCAGCGCCCGACTAGCGGGAGAGGAGCAGTACTTC. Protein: CASSARLAGEEQYF. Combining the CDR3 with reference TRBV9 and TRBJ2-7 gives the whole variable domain DSGVTQTPKHLITATGQRVTLRCSPRSGDLSVYWYQQSLDQGLQFLIQYYNGEERAKGNILERFSAQQFPDLHSELNLSSLELGDSALYFCASSARLAGEEQYFGPGTRLTVT.

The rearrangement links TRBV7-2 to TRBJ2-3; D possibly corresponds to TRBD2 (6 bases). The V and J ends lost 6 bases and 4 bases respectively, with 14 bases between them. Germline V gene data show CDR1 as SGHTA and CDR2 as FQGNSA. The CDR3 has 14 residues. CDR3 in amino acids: CASSLGTGPDTQYF. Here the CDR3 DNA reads TGTGCCAGCAGTCTCGGGACTGGCCCAGATACGCAGTATTTT.

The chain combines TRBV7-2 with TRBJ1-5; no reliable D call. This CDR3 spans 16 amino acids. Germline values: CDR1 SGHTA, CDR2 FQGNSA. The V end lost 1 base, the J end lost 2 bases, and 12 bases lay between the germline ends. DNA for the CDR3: TGTGCCAGCAGCTTAGAATTTCAGGCAGGCAATCAGCCCCAGCATTTT. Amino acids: CASSLEFQAGNQPQHF.

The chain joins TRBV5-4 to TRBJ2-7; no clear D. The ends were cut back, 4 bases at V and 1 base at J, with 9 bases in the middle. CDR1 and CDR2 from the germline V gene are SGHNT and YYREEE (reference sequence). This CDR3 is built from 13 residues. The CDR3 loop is CASSLGSSYEQYF. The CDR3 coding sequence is TGTGCCAGCAGCCTAGGGTCATCCTACGAGCAGTACTTC.

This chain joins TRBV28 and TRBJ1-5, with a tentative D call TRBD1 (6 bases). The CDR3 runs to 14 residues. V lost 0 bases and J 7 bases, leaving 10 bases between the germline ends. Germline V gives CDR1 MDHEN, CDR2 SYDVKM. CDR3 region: CASSLWQGSQPQHF. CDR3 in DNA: TGTGCCAGCAGTTTATGGCAGGGGAGCCAGCCCCAGCATTTT.

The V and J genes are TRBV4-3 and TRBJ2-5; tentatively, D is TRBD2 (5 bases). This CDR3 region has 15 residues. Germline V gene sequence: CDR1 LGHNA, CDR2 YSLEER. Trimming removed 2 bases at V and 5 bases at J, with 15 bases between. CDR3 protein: CASSQQTQRTETQYF. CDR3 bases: TGCGCCAGCAGCCAACAGACCCAAAGGACTGAGACCCAGTACTTC.

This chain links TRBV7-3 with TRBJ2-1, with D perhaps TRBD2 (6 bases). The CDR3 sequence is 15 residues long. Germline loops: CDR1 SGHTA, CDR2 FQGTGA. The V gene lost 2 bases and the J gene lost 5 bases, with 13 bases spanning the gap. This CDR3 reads CASSLGGGAHNEQFF. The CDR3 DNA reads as TGTGCCAGCAGCTTAGGCGGCGGGGCCCACAATGAGCAGTTCTTC.

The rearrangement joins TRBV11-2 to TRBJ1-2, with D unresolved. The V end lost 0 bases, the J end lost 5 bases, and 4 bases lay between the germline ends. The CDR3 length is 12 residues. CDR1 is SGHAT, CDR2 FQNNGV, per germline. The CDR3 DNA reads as TGTGCCAGCAGCTTAGAACCGTATGGCTACACCTTC. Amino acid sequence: CASSLEPYGYTF.

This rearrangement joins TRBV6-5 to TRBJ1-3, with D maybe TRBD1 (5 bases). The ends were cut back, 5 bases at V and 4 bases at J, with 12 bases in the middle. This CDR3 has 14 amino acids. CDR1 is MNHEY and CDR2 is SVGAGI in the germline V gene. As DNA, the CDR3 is TGTGCCAGCAGTGATATGACAGACGGAAACACCATATATTTT. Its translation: CASSDMTDGNTIYF.

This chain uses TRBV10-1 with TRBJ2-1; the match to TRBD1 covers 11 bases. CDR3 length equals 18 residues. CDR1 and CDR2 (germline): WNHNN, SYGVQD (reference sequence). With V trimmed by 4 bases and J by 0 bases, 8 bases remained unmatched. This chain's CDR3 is CASSASPGTGGSYNEQFF. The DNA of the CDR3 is TGCGCCAGCAGTGCTTCTCCCGGGACAGGGGGCTCCTACAATGAGCAGTTCTTC.

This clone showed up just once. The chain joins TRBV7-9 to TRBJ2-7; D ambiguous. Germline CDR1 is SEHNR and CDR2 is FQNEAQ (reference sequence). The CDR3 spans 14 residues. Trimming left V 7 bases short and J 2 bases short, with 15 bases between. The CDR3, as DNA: TGTGCCAGCACCCTTGACACGTCGACCTACGAGCAGTACTTC. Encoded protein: CASTLDTSTYEQYF.

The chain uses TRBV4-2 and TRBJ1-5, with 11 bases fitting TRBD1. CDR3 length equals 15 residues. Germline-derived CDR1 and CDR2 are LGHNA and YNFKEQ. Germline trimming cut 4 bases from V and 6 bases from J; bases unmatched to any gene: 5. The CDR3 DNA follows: TGTGCCAGCAGCCTTGGACAGGGGGCCCCTCAGCCCCAGCATTTT. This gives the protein CASSLGQGAPQPQHF.

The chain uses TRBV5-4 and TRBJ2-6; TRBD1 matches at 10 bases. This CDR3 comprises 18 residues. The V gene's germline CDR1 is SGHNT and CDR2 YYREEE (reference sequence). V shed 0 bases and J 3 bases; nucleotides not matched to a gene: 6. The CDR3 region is CASSLGGQGRSGANVLTF. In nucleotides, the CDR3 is TGTGCCAGCAGCTTGGGGGGACAGGGGCGTAGTGGGGCCAACGTCCTGACTTTC.

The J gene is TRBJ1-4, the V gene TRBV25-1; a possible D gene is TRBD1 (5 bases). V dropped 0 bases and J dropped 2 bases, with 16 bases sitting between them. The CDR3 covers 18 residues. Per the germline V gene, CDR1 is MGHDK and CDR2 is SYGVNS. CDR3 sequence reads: CASSEYKSGAGTNEKLFF. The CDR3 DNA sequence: TGTGCCAGCAGTGAATATAAAAGCGGGGCAGGGACTAATGAAAAACTGTTTTTT.

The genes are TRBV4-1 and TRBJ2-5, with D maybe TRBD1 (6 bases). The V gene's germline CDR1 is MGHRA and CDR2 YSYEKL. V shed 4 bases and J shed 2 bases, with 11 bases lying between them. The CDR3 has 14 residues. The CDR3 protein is CASSRGTIQETQYF. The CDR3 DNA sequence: TGCGCCAGCAGCCGGGGGACAATTCAAGAGACCCAGTACTTC.

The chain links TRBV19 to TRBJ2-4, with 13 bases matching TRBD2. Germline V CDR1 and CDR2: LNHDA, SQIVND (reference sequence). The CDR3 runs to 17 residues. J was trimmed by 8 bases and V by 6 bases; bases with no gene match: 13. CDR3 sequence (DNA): TGTGCCAGTAGGGACCTGGGACTAGCGGGATCTAGTGACATTCAGTACTTC. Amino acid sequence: CASRDLGLAGSSDIQYF.

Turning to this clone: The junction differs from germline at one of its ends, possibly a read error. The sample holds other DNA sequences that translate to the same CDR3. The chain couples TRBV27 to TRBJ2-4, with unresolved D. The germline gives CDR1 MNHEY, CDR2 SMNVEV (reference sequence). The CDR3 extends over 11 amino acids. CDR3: CASSWGNIQYF. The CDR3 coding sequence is TGTGCCAGCAGTTGGGGAAACATTCAGTATTTC.

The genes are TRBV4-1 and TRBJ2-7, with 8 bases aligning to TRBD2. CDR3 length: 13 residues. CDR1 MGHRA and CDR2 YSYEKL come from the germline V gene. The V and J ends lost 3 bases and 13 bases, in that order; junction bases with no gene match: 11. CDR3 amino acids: CASSHDPSGRLYF. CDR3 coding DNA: TGCGCCAGCAGCCACGACCCTAGCGGGCGTCTATACTTC.

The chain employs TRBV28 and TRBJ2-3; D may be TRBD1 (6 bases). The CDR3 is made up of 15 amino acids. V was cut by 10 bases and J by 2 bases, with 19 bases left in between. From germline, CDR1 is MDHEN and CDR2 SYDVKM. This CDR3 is CATEENDRSTDTQYF. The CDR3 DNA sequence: TGTGCCACCGAAGAGAATGACAGGTCCACAGATACGCAGTATTTT.

The CDR3 bases are TGTGCCAGCAGCCCACTGAACTCTGGAAACACCATATATTTT. It encodes CASSPLNSGNTIYF. V and J are TRBV7-8 and TRBJ1-3; D gene ambiguous. CDR1 and CDR2 from the germline V gene are SGHVS and FQNEAQ. This CDR3 has 14 residues. V gave up 5 bases and J gave up 0 bases, with 8 bases separating them.

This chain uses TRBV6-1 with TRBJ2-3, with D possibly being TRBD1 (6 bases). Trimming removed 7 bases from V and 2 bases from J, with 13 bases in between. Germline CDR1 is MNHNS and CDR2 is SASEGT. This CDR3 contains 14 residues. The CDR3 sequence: CASTNRESTDTQYF. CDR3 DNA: TGTGCCAGCACCAACAGGGAATCCACAGATACGCAGTATTTT.

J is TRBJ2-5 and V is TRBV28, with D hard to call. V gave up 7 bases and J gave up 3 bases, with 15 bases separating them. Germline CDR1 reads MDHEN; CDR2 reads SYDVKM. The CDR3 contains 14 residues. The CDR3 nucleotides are TGTGCCAGCAACCCTCCTGGCAGGAAAGAGACCCAGTACTTC. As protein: CASNPPGRKETQYF.

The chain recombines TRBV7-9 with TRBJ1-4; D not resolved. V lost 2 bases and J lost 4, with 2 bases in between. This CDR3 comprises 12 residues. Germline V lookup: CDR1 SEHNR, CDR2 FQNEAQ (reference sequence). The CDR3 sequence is CASSLNNEKLFF. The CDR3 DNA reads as TGTGCCAGCAGCTTAAATAATGAAAAACTGTTTTTT.

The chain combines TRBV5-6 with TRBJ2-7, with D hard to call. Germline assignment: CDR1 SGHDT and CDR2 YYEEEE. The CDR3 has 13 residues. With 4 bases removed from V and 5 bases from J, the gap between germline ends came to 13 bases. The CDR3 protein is CASSPNGGDEQYF. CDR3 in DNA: TGTGCCAGCAGCCCAAACGGCGGCGACGAGCAGTACTTC.

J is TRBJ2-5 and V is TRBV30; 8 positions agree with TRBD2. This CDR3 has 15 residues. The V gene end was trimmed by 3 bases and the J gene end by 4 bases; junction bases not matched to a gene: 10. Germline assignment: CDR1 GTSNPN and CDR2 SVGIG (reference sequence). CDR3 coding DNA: TGTGCCTGGAGCCCCAGGACGGGAGGGCGAGAGACCCAGTACTTC. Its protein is CAWSPRTGGRETQYF.

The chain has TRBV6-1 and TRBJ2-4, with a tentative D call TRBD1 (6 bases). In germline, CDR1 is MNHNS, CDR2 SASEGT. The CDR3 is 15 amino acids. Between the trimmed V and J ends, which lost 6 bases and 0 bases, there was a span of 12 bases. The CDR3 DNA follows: TGTGCCAGCAGCGGACAGTACGAAGCCAAAAACATTCAGTACTTC. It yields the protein CASSGQYEAKNIQYF.

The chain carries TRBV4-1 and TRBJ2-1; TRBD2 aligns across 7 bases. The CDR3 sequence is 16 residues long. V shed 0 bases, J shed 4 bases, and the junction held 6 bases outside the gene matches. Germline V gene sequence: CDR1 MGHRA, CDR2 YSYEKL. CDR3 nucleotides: TGCGCCAGCAGCCAAGAGGCCGGACTAGGGTACAATGAGCAGTTCTTC. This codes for CASSQEAGLGYNEQFF.

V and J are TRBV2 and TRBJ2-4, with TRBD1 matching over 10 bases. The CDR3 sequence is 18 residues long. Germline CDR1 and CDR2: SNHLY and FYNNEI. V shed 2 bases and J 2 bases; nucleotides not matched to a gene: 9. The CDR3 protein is CASSELDRGSFSKNIQYF. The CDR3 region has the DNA TGTGCCAGCAGTGAATTGGACAGGGGGTCGTTTTCCAAAAACATTCAGTACTTC.